This TCR beta chain was profiled in a study of post-analysis software for immune sequencing data. The overall study: Relapsing-remitting, secondary progressive and progressive-relapsing multiple sclerosis were all included among the disease courses.

Study-wide results and limits: Patients carried roughly 5 TRBV segments more frequently than controls did, and TRBV5-6, TRBV5-1 and TRBV20-1 were among them.

Comments on this clonotype: Its target is unknown.

The CDR3 is made up of 11 amino acids. Looked up from germline, CDR1 is SQVTM and CDR2 is ANQGSEA. Libraries were made from TCR beta cDNA, and they carried unique molecular identifiers. TCRdb itself ran the PCR reads through MiXCR, one entry per CDR3 protein. There are hundreds of thousands of distinct CDR3 sequences in the sample; roughly three fifths occur only once, and about 10% lies in the top ten. This sequence was found in a girl aged 2 to 10 with multiple sclerosis. Sequences were obtained from blood. The chain carries TRBV29-1 and TRBJ1-1; perhaps TRBD1 as D (6 bases). This CDR3 is CSVGTSTEAFF. Here the CDR3 DNA reads TGCAGTGTAGGGACATCCACTGAAGCTTTCTTT.